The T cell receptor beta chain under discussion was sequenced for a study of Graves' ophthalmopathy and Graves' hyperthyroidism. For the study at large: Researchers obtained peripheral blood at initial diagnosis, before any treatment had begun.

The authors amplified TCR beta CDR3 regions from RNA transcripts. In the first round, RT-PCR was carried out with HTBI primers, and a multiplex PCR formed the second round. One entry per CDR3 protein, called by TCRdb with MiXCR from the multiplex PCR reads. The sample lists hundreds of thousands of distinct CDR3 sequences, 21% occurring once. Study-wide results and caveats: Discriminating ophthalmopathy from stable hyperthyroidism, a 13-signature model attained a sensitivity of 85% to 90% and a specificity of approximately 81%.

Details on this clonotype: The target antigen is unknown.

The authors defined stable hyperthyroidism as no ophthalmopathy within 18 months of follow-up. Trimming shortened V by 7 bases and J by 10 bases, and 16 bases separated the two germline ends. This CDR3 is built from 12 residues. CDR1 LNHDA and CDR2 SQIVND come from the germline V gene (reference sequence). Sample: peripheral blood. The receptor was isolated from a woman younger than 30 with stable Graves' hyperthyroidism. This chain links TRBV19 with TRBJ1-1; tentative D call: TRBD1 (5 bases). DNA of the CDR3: TGTGCCAGTAACGGGGACCAGGTTGGAGCTTTCTTT. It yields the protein CASNGDQVGAFF.